This T cell receptor (beta chain) originates from a study of lymphopenia after photon versus proton radiotherapy. Profiling relied on immunoSEQ multiplex PCR, and the TCRdb table lists in-frame clones only, not all of them. Among 15,000 to 20,000 clones listed, roughly nine tenths were seen once. This clone is a singleton in its sample. The CDR3 sequence is 15 residues long. V was clipped by 4 bases and J by 5 bases; unmatched bases: 10. CDR1 MNHNY and CDR2 SVGAGI come from the germline V gene (reference sequence). The sample here was peripheral blood, taken from a patient treated with photon-based radiotherapy. The source is a woman in her thirties or forties with cholangiocarcinoma. The rearrangement uses TRBV6-6 and TRBJ2-5; 7 bases agree with TRBD2. DNA for the CDR3: TGTGCCAGCAGTTCCGCAGCCGGGACTACCGAGACCCAGTACTTC. This encodes CASSSAAGTTETQYF.